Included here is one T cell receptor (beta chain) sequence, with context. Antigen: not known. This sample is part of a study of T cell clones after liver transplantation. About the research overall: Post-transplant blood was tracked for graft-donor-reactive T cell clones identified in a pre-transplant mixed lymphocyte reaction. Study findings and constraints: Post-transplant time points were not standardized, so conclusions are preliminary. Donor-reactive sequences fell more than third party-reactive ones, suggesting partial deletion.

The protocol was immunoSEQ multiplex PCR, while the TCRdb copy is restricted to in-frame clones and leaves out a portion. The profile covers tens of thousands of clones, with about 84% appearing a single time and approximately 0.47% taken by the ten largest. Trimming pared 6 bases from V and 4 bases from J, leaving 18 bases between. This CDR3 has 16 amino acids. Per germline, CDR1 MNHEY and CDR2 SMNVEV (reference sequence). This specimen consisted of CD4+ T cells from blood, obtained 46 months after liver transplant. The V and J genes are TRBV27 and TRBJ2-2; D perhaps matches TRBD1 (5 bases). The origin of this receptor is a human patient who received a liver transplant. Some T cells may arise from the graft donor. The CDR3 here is CASRAWGRVPTGELFF. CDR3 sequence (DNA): TGTGCCAGCAGGGCTTGGGGCAGGGTCCCCACCGGGGAGCTGTTTTTT.